The 12 T cell receptor beta chains below come from one sample, sequenced in a study of OX40 agonist ivuxolimab in advanced cancers. Measured with immunoSEQ multiplex PCR; TCRdb has only the in-frame clones, and not every one. The sample records approximately 68,000 clones, about four fifths being singletons. The sample in question was CD4+ or CD8+ T cells sorted from blood, obtained in a trial of the OX40 agonist ivuxolimab. The receptors were sampled from an adult with an advanced solid tumor such as melanoma, head and neck, liver or kidney cancer.

J is TRBJ1-2 and V is TRBV11-2, with TRBD1 as a possible D gene (6 bases). The CDR3 contains 14 residues. Between the trimmed V and J ends, which lost 3 bases and 6 bases, there was a span of 14 bases. CDR1 SGHAT and CDR2 FQNNGV come from the germline V gene. The CDR3 DNA is TGTGCCAGCAGCTTTCTCCGGGGGGCGCATGGCTACACCTTC. Protein: CASSFLRGAHGYTF.

The rearrangement joins TRBV19 to TRBJ2-5; D gene ambiguous. The CDR3 length is 13 residues. Germline V CDR1 and CDR2: LNHDA, SQIVND (reference sequence). V lost 3 bases to trimming and J lost 0 bases, with 5 bases between them. CDR3 in DNA: TGTGCCAGTAGTATGATTAACCAAGAGACCCAGTACTTC. Amino acids: CASSMINQETQYF. The whole variable domain, filled in from reference TRBV19 and TRBJ2-5, reads DGGITQSPKYLFRKEGQNVTLSCEQNLNHDAMYWYRQDPGQGLRLIYYSQIVNDFQKGDIAEGYSVSREKKESFPLTVTSAQKNPTAFYLCASSMINQETQYFGPGTRLLVL.

The chain couples TRBV14 to TRBJ1-1, with 10 bases aligning to TRBD1. This CDR3 is 15 amino acids long. The germline V gene has CDR1 SGHDN and CDR2 FVKESK. V dropped 5 bases and J dropped 2; count of bases not matched to a gene: 5. The CDR3 is CASSLRTGGNTEAFF. The DNA for the CDR3 is TGTGCCAGCAGCTTACGGACAGGGGGTAACACTGAAGCTTTCTTT.

This clone showed up just once. The V call is TRBV28, the J call TRBJ1-1; D unclear. The CDR3 length is 14 residues. The germline V and J ends were trimmed by 7 bases and 0 bases, with 12 bases remaining between them. CDR1 is MDHEN and CDR2 is SYDVKM in the germline V gene. CDR3 amino acids: CASNPPSVNTEAFF. The CDR3 nucleotides read TGTGCCAGCAACCCCCCGTCCGTGAACACTGAAGCTTTCTTT.

The rearrangement links TRBV25-1 to TRBJ1-4, with D possibly matching TRBD1 (5 bases). Trimming took off 0 bases at V and 6 bases at J, with 11 bases between the two ends. The CDR3 loop spans 15 amino acids. Germline values: CDR1 MGHDK, CDR2 SYGVNS. Here the CDR3 DNA reads TGTGCCAGCAGTGAATATACCGTGGGGGATGAAAAACTGTTTTTT. Protein sequence: CASSEYTVGDEKLFF.

This clone has a handful of counts. The V call is TRBV5-1, the J call TRBJ1-1; D not certain. CDR1 and CDR2 (germline): SGHRS, YFSETQ. Trimming shortened V by 0 bases and J by 7 bases, and 10 bases separated the two germline ends. The CDR3 is 13 residues long. CDR3 sequence reads: CASSLGLTLEAFF. CDR3 in DNA: TGCGCCAGCAGCTTGGGACTAACACTTGAAGCTTTCTTT. Filled out from reference TRBV5-1 and TRBJ1-1, the complete variable domain reads KAGVTQTPRYLIKTRGQQVTLSCSPISGHRSVSWYQQTPGQGLQFLFEYFSETQRNKGNFPGRFSGRQFSNSRSEMNVSTLELGDSALYLCASSLGLTLEAFFGQGTRLTVV.

The chain is built from TRBV6-5 and TRBJ2-5; tentative D call: TRBD1 (5 bases). Germline values: CDR1 MNHEY, CDR2 SVGAGI. The V end lost 8 bases, the J end lost 2 bases, and 9 bases lay between the germline ends. The CDR3 contains 12 residues. CDR3 loop: CASGQGQETQYF. The CDR3 DNA is TGTGCCAGCGGGCAGGGACAAGAGACCCAGTACTTC.

The V call is TRBV7-2, the J call TRBJ1-5; 7 nucleotides line up with TRBD1. The germline gives CDR1 SGHTA, CDR2 FQGNSA. The CDR3 length is 15 residues. V lost 5 bases to trimming and J lost 4 bases; unmatched junction nucleotides: 8. CDR3 loop: CASSMHMGQNQPQHF. In nucleotides, the CDR3 is TGTGCCAGCAGCATGCACATGGGACAGAATCAGCCCCAGCATTTT.

V and J are TRBV7-9 and TRBJ1-2; 12 bases align to TRBD1. The CDR3 contains 17 residues. Per the germline V gene, CDR1 is SEHNR and CDR2 is FQNEAQ (reference sequence). J gave up 3 bases and V 5 bases, and 10 bases lay outside the gene matches. The CDR3 DNA reads as TGTGCCAGCAGCCGTTACGGCGGGACAGGGGGCGACTATGGCTACACCTTC. Translating it yields CASSRYGGTGGDYGYTF.

The chain is built from TRBV9 and TRBJ1-2, with TRBD1 as a possible D gene (6 bases). Germline CDR1 and CDR2: SGDLS and YYNGEE. V was cut by 4 bases and J by 2 bases, with 15 bases left in between. The CDR3 has 15 residues. DNA for the CDR3: TGTGCCAGCAGCCCCCCGGGACACCAGAACTATGGCTACACCTTC. Protein sequence: CASSPPGHQNYGYTF.

This sequence joins TRBV15 and TRBJ1-1; D is unresolved. Trimming removed 0 bases at V and 1 base at J, with 3 bases between. CDR1 LNHNV and CDR2 YYDKDF come from the germline V gene (reference sequence). This CDR3 is 13 amino acids long. CDR3 sequence (DNA): TGTGCCACCAGCAGAGAATCGAACACTGAAGCTTTCTTT. This gives the protein CATSRESNTEAFF.

CDR3 DNA: TGTGCCAGCACGGCGGGAGCGGAGACCGGGGAGCTGTTTTTT. This sequence encodes CASTAGAETGELFF. J is TRBJ2-2 and V is TRBV28, with 7 bases matching TRBD2. Germline loops: CDR1 MDHEN, CDR2 SYDVKM. With 7 bases clipped from V and 5 bases from J, the junction kept 7 bases outside the gene matches. The CDR3 contains 14 residues.